Detailed here is one T cell receptor (beta chain). What it recognizes is unknown. Assay used: immunoSEQ multiplex PCR; TCRdb lists only in-frame clones, some missing. In the table there are 2,100,000 or so clones, roughly 95% of which are singletons. This record comes from a study of shared clonotypes between healthy human individuals. Trimming stripped 2 bases from V and 0 bases from J, with 14 bases between. The CDR3 runs to 17 residues. Germline lookup yields CDR1 SGHTA and CDR2 FQGNSA. Study conclusions and caveats: Shared clonotypes across all four donors exceeded non-shared ones in generation probability.

This TCR was recovered from a man younger than 30 in good health. Material: naive CD4+ T cells sorted from blood. Subset described: CD45RA+ positively selected. The chain uses TRBV7-2 and TRBJ2-1; D gene uncertain. CDR3 sequence: CASSLHAQASSYNEQFF. CDR3 bases: TGTGCCAGCAGCTTACATGCCCAGGCGAGCTCCTACAATGAGCAGTTCTTC.